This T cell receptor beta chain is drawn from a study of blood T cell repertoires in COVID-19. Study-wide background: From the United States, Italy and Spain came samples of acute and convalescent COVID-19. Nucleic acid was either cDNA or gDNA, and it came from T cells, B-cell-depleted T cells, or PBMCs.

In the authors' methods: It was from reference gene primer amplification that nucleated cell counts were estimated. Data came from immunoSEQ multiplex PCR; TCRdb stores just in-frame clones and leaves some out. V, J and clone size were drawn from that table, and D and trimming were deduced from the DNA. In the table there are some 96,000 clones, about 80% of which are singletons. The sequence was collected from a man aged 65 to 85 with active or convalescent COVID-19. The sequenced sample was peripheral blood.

CDR3 in amino acids: CASSLGGGEGNTIYF. As DNA, the CDR3 is TGTGCCAGCAGCTTAGGGGGGGGCGAGGGAAACACCATATATTTT. The V call is TRBV7-2, the J call TRBJ1-3; tentative D call: TRBD1 (6 bases). V was shortened by 1 base and J by 4 bases, with 11 bases between the two germline ends. CDR1 SGHTA and CDR2 FQGNSA come from the germline V gene. The CDR3 runs to 15 residues.